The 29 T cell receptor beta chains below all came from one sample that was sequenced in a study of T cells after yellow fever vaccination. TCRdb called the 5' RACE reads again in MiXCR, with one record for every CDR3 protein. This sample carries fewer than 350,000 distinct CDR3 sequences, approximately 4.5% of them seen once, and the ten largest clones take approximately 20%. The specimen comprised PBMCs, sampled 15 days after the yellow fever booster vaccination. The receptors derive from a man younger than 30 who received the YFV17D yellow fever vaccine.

This CDR3 reads CASSLTALNTEAFF. Here the CDR3 DNA reads TGTGCCAGCAGTTTAACAGCCTTGAACACTGAAGCTTTCTTT. This chain uses TRBV27 with TRBJ1-1; D gene unclear. In germline, CDR1 is MNHEY, CDR2 SMNVEV (reference sequence). The CDR3 is 14 residues long. Trimming removed 2 bases at V and 0 bases at J, with 7 bases between.

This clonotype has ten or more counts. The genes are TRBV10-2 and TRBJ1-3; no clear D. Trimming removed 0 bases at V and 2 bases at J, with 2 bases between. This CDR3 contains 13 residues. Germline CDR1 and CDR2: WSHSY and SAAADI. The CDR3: CASSESPGNTIYF. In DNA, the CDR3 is TGCGCCAGCAGTGAGTCGCCTGGAAACACCATATATTTT.

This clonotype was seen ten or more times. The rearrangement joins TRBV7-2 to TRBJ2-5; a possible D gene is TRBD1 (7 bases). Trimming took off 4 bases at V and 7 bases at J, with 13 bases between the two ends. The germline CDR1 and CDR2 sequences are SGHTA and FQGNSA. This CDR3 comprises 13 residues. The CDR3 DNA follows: TGTGCCAGCAGCTATGACAGGGAGGCGACCCAGTACTTC. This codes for CASSYDREATQYF.

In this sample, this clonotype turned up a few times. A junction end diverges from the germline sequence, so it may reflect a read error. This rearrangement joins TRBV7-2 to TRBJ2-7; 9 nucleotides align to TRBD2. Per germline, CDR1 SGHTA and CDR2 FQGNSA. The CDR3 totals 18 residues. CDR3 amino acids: CASSLAPLAGPLVTEQYF. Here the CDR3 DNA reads TGTGCCAGCAGCCTAGCCCCGCTAGCGGGGCCCCTCGTTACTGAGCAGTACTTC.

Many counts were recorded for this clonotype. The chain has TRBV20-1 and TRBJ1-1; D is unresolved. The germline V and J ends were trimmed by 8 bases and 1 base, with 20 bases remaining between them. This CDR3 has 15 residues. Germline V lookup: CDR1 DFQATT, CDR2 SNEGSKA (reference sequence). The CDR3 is CSTHRAGRQNTEAFF. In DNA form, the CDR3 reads TGCAGTACACACCGGGCTGGACGGCAGAACACTGAAGCTTTCTTT.

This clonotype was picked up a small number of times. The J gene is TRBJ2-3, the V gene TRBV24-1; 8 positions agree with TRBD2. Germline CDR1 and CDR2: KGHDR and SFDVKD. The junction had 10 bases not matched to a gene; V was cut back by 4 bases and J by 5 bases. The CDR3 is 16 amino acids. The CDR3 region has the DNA TGTGCCACCAGTGACCCCGGGGGGGGGTCGGAAGATACGCAGTATTTT. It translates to CATSDPGGGSEDTQYF.

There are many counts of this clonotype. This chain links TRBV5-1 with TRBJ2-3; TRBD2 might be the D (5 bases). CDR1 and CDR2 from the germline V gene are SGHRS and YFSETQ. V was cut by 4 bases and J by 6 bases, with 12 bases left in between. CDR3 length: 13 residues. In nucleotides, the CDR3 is TGCGCCAGCAGCCGGAAGACTACTGATACGCAGTATTTT. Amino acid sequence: CASSRKTTDTQYF.

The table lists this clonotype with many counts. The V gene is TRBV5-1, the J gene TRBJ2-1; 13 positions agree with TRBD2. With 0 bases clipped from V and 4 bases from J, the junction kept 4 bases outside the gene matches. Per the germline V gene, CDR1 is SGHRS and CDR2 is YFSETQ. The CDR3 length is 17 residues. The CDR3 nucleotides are TGCGCCAGCAGCTTGGAGAGGACTAGCGGGGGTTACAATGAGCAGTTCTTC. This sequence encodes CASSLERTSGGYNEQFF.

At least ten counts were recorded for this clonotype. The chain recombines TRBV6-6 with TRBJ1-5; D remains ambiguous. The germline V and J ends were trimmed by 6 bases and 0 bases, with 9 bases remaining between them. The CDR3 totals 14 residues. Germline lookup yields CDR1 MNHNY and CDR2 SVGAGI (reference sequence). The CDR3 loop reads CASSPSDSNQPQHF. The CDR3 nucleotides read TGTGCCAGCAGCCCCAGCGATAGCAATCAGCCCCAGCATTTT.

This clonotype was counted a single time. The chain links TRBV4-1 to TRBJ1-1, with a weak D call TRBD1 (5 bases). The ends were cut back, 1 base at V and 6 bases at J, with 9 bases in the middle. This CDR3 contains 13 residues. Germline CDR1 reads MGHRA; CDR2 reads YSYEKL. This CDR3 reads CASSQAGLAEAFF. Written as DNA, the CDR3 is TGCGCCAGCAGCCAAGCAGGGTTGGCTGAAGCTTTCTTT.

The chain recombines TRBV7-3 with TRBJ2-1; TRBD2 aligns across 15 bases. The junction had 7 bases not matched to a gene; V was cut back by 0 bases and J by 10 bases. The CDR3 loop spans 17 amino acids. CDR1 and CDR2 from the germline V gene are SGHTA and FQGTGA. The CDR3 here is CASSLTGTSGGRGEQFF. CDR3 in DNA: TGTGCCAGCAGCTTAACCGGGACTAGCGGGGGGCGGGGGGAGCAGTTCTTC. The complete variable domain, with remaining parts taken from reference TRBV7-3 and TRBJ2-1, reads GAGVSQTPSNKVTEKGKYVELRCDPISGHTALYWYRQSLGQGPEFLIYFQGTGAADDSGLPNDRFFAVRPEGSVSTLKIQRTERGDSAVYLCASSLTGTSGGRGEQFFGPGTRLTVL.

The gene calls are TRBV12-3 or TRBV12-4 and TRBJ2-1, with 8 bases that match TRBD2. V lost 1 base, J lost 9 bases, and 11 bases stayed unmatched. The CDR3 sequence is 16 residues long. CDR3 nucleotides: TGTGCCAGCAGTTTAGACCCGGGGGGGGCTGCTGCTGAGCAGTTCTTC. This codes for CASSLDPGGAAAEQFF.

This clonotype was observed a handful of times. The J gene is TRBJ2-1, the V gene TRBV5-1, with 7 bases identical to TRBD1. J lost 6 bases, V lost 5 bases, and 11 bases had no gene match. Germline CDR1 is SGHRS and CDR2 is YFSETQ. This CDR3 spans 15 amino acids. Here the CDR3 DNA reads TGCGCCAGCAGTTCCACCCCAACAGGGGTCAATGAGCAGTTCTTC. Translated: CASSSTPTGVNEQFF.

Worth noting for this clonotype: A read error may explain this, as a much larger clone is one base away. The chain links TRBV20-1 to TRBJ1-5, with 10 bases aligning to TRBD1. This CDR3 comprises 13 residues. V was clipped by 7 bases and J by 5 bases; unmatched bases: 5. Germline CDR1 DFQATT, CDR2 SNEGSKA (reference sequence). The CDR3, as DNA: TGCAGTGTCCCGACAGGGGGCTATCAGCCCCAGCATTTT. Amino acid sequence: CSVPTGGYQPQHF.

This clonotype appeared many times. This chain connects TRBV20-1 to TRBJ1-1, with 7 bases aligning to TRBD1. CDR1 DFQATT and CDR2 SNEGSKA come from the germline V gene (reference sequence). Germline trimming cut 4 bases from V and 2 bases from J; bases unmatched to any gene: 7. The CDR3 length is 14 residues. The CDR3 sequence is CSATSGQANTEAFF. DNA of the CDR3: TGCAGTGCTACCTCAGGACAGGCAAACACTGAAGCTTTCTTT.

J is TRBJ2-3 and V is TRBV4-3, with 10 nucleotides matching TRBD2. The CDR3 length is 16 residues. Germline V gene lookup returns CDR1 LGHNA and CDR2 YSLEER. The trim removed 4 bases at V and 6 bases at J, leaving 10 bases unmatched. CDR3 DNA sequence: TGCGCCAGCAGCCGGACTAGCGGAGCGATGGGGGATACGCAGTATTTT. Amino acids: CASSRTSGAMGDTQYF.

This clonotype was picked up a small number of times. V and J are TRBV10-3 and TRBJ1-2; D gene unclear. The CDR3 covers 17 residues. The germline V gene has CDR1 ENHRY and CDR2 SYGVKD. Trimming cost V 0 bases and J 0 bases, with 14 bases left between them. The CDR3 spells CAISESRRSKTNYGYTF. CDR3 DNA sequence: TGTGCCATCAGTGAGTCTCGCAGGTCAAAAACTAACTATGGCTACACCTTC.

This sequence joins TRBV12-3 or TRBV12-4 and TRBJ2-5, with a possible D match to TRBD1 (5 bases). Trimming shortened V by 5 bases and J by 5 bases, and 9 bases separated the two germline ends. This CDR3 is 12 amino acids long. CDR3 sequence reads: CASSAYRETQYF. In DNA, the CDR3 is TGTGCCAGCAGTGCCTACAGGGAGACCCAGTACTTC.

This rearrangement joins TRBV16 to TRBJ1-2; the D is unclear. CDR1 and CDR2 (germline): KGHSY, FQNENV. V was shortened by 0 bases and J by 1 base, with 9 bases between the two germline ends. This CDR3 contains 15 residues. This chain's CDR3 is CASSQSSGNNYGYTF. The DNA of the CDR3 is TGTGCCAGCAGCCAATCGTCGGGGAATAACTATGGCTACACCTTC.

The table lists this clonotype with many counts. CDR3 sequence (DNA): TGTGCCAGCAGCTGGTCCGGGACAGGGTCATACGAGCAGTACTTC. It codes for CASSWSGTGSYEQYF. J is TRBJ2-7 and V is TRBV7-2, with TRBD1 identical over 9 bases. V trimming: 4 bases; J trimming: 4 bases; junction bases outside the gene matches: 8. The CDR3 covers 15 residues. The germline CDR1 and CDR2 sequences are SGHTA and FQGNSA.

The CDR3 is CASSPGGRGFTDTQYF. Written as DNA, the CDR3 is TGTGCCAGCAGCCCCGGCGGGCGGGGATTCACAGATACGCAGTATTTT. The gene calls are TRBV7-3 and TRBJ2-3; tentatively, D is TRBD2 (6 bases). This CDR3 has 16 residues. Trimming removed 5 bases at V and 2 bases at J, with 17 bases between. Germline V gene lookup returns CDR1 SGHTA and CDR2 FQGTGA.

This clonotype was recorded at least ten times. The CDR3: CATSSQGADETQYF. DNA of the CDR3: TGTGCCACCAGCAGCCAGGGGGCCGATGAGACCCAGTACTTC. The rearrangement uses TRBV15 and TRBJ2-5; 8 nucleotides line up with TRBD1. The CDR3 has 14 residues. J gave up 5 bases and V 3 bases, and 5 bases lay outside the gene matches. The germline V gene has CDR1 LNHNV and CDR2 YYDKDF (reference sequence).

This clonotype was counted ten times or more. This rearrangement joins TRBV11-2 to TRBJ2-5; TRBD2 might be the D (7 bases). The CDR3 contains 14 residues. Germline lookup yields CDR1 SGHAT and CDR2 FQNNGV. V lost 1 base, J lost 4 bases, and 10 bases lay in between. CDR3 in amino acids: CASSLAGGAETQYF. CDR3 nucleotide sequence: TGTGCCAGCAGCTTAGCGGGGGGCGCAGAGACCCAGTACTTC.

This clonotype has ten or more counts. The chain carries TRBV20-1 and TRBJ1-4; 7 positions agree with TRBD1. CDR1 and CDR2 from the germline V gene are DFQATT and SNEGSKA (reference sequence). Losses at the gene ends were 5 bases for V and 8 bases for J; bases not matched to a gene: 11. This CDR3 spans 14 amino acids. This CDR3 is CSARDRVRGEKLFF. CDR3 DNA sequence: TGCAGTGCTCGTGACAGGGTTAGAGGGGAAAAACTGTTTTTT.

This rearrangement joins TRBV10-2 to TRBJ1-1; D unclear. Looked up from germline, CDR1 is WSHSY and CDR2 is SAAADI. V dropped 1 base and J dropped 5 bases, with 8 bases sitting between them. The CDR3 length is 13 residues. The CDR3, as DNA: TGCGCCAGCAGTGAGTTGGGGTGGACTGAAGCTTTCTTT. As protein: CASSELGWTEAFF.

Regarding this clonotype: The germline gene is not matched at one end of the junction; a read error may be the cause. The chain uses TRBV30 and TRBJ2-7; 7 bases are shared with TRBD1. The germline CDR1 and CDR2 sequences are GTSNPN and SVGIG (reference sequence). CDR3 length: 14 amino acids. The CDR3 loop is CAWSETGISNEQYF. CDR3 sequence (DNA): TGTGCCTGGAGTGAGACAGGGATCTCCAACGAGCAGTACTTC.

DNA for the CDR3: TGTGCCAGCAGTTTAAGGACGATGGCTGGAAACACCATATATTTT. This encodes CASSLRTMAGNTIYF. V gene TRBV6-5 combines with J gene TRBJ1-3; D gene unclear. Germline values: CDR1 MNHEY, CDR2 SVGAGI. This CDR3 contains 15 residues. Trimming pared 4 bases from V and 2 bases from J, leaving 12 bases between.

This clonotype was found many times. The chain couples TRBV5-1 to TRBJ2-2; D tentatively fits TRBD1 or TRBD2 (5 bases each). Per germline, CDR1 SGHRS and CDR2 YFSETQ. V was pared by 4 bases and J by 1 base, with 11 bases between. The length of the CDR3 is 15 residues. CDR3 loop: CASSRVGGNTGELFF. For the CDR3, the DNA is TGCGCCAGCAGCCGTGTTGGGGGGAACACCGGGGAGCTGTTTTTT.

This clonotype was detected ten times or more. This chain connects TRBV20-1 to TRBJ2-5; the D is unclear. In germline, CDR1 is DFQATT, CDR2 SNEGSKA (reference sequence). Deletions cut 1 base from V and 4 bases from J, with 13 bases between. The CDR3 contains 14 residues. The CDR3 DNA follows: TGCAGTGCTAGAGCCTGGGGTTATGGAGAGACCCAGTACTTC. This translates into CSARAWGYGETQYF.